The clone carrying this TCR beta chain was observed at least ten times. Its matching antigen is unknown. Prior to thyroid surgery, none of the patients had received any treatment. The sample comes from a study of metastatic and nonmetastatic thyroid tumors. Study conclusions and caveats: Reportedly, malignant thyroid tumors had significantly higher TCR beta diversity than benign nodules, in blood and tumor.

TCRdb re-called the PCR reads through MiXCR. This table has some 25,000 clones, over 10% appearing once. Germline CDR1 and CDR2: SGHDN and FVKESK. The CDR3 contains 15 residues. With 0 bases removed from V and 6 bases from J, the gap between germline ends came to 14 bases. The sample taken for sequencing was blood. This clonotype originated in a female donor with papillary thyroid cancer or a benign thyroid nodule (not recorded which). Some clones in this sample may be carry-over from other donors' samples. This chain joins TRBV14 and TRBJ1-2; D gene ambiguous. In DNA form, the CDR3 reads TGTGCCAGCAGCCAAGAAAACATGACACGGGATGGCTACACCTTC. Its protein product is CASSQENMTRDGYTF.